The rows below give T cell receptor beta chains drawn from one sample of a study of blood T cells in healthy people across ages. MiXCR was run by TCRdb on the 5' RACE reads, yielding one entry per CDR3 protein. The repertoire has roughly 930,000 distinct CDR3 sequences, 48% of them found once; the top ten carry under 15%. The specimen sequenced was blood. The receptor source for this set is a man aged 25 to 40 in good health. Both conserved end residues are part of each CDR3. D genes are given only for firm matches. Some rows mark clone size as missing; the rest say once, few, many or name a class of expanded clone.

clone_size	v_call	d_call	j_call	cdr3_nt	cdr3_aa
.	TRBV27	.	TRBJ1-1	TGTGCCAGCATGAACAGGGCGAACACTGAAGCTTTCTTT	CASMNRANTEAFF
few	TRBV7-9	TRBD1	TRBJ2-7	TGTGCCAGCAGCTCCCCGGGACAGGCCTCCTACGAGCAGTACTTC	CASSSPGQASYEQYF
.	TRBV28	.	TRBJ2-6	TGTGCCAGCAGCATCGACCCCTCTGGGGCCAACGTCCTGACTTTC	CASSIDPSGANVLTF
.	TRBV12-3/TRBV12-4	.	TRBJ2-2	TGTGCCAGCAGTTTACTAGCGACCGGGGAGCTGTTTTTT	CASSLLATGELFF
.	TRBV28	TRBD1	TRBJ2-3	TGTGCCAGCAGTTTCAGGGGGCTAAGCACAGATACGCAGTATTTT	CASSFRGLSTDTQYF
.	TRBV10-3	.	TRBJ2-5	TGTGCCATCAGTGAAGGCGCGCGGCCTTACCAAGAGACCCAGTACTTC	CAISEGARPYQETQYF
.	TRBV6-2/TRBV6-3	.	TRBJ2-2	TGTGCCAGCAGCCAAAGGAGACTTTTCACCGGGGAGCTGTTTTTT	CASSQRRLFTGELFF
.	TRBV12-3/TRBV12-4	.	TRBJ1-2	TGTGCCAGCAGTTTCGGCGGCGGGCCCTATGGCTACACCTTC	CASSFGGGPYGYTF
.	TRBV28	TRBD1	TRBJ1-2	TGTGCCAGCAGCGTGGCAGGCAGGGGGAGAGTAGCTAACTATGGCTACACCTTC	CASSVAGRGRVANYGYTF
.	TRBV4-1	.	TRBJ1-1	TGCGCCAGCAGCCCCAGGGGAGCGGGAGCTTTCTTT	CASSPRGAGAFF
few	TRBV7-9	.	TRBJ2-4	TGTGCCAGCAGCTTAGCCCTCCCGGGCGGGAACATTCAGTACTTC	CASSLALPGGNIQYF
many	TRBV7-2	TRBD2	TRBJ2-7	TGTGCCAGCAGCGTCTCCGGGGGGGGAATAGGCTACGAGCAGTACTTC	CASSVSGGGIGYEQYF
.	TRBV14	.	TRBJ2-7	TGTGCCAGCAGCCAGACCCCGAACAATGAGCAGTACTTC	CASSQTPNNEQYF
.	TRBV28	.	TRBJ2-7	TGTGCCAGCAGTTTCGACAGGCGCTCCTACGAGCAGTACTTC	CASSFDRRSYEQYF
.	TRBV12-3/TRBV12-4	.	TRBJ1-2	TGTGCCAGCAGTCCTCTCCGGGGGCTTGGTGGCTACACCTTC	CASSPLRGLGGYTF
.	TRBV15	TRBD1	TRBJ1-5	TGTGCCACCACCTTAGGACAGGGGATTTGGAATCAGCCCCAGCATTTT	CATTLGQGIWNQPQHF
many	TRBV4-3	.	TRBJ1-2	TGCGCCAGCAGCCAAGAGGAGGGGTTCTATGGCTACACCTTC	CASSQEEGFYGYTF
few	TRBV29-1	.	TRBJ1-1	TGCAGCGCCCAGGGGATGAACACTGAAGCTTTCTTT	CSAQGMNTEAFF
.	TRBV10-3	TRBD1	TRBJ2-3	TGTGCCATCAGTGAGTCGAGGACAGGGGGCCCAGATACGCAGTATTTT	CAISESRTGGPDTQYF
.	TRBV12-3/TRBV12-4	.	TRBJ2-3	TGTGCCAGCAGTATGCGCGCAGATACGCAGTATTTT	CASSMRADTQYF
.	TRBV30	.	TRBJ1-2	TGTGCCTGGAGGGACCAGGGCTATGGCTACACCTTC	CAWRDQGYGYTF
few	TRBV6-5	TRBD1	TRBJ1-2	TGTGCCAGCAGTTCGGGACAGAGAGTCTATGGCTACACCTTC	CASSSGQRVYGYTF
.	TRBV5-1	TRBD1	TRBJ1-6	TGCGCCAGCAGGGACGACAGGGATTCACCCCTCCACTTT	CASRDDRDSPLHF
.	TRBV6-2/TRBV6-3	TRBD1	TRBJ2-7	TGTGCCAGCAGACGCGGACAGGTTAACGAGCAGTACTTC	CASRRGQVNEQYF
.	TRBV4-1	.	TRBJ2-3	TGCGCCAGCACCGAGAGAGGGCAGGGCATAGATACGCAGTATTTT	CASTERGQGIDTQYF
.	TRBV12-3/TRBV12-4	.	TRBJ1-1	TGTGCCAGCAGTGTAAGCCGGCACACTGAAGCTTTCTTT	CASSVSRHTEAFF
.	TRBV10-3	.	TRBJ2-1	TGTGCCATCAGGGAGTTCAACAATGAGCAGTTCTTC	CAIREFNNEQFF
.	TRBV28	.	TRBJ1-2	TGTGCCAGCAGGCAGGGATCCGGGGACTATGGCTACACCTTC	CASRQGSGDYGYTF
few	TRBV7-9	.	TRBJ2-7	TGTGCCAGCAGCGTGGACAGTTACTACGAGCAGTACTTC	CASSVDSYYEQYF
.	TRBV6-2/TRBV6-3	.	TRBJ1-5	TGTGCCAGCAGGCAGAGTACAGGGAGCGCTTCTCAGCCCCAGCATTTT	CASRQSTGSASQPQHF
.	TRBV29-1	.	TRBJ2-5	TGCAGCGCTGGCACGGCAGGAACCCAGTACTTC	CSAGTAGTQYF
.	TRBV24-1	.	TRBJ2-1	TGTGCCACCAGCGATTTGCGGGTACCTTACAATGAGCAGTTCTTC	CATSDLRVPYNEQFF
.	TRBV15	TRBD1	TRBJ2-3	TGTGCCACCAGGCCGGAGACAGGGCCATTGTATTTT	CATRPETGPLYF
.	TRBV28	.	TRBJ2-3	TGTGCCAGCAGTCCTAGACAGAATACGCAGTATTTT	CASSPRQNTQYF
.	TRBV9	.	TRBJ2-7	TGTGCCAGCAGCGTAGCTTGGGCCACAGGCTACGAGCAGTACTTC	CASSVAWATGYEQYF
few	TRBV5-5	TRBD1	TRBJ1-2	TGTGCCAGCAGCCACGAACAGGGGAACTATGGCTACACCTTC	CASSHEQGNYGYTF
.	TRBV6-2/TRBV6-3	.	TRBJ2-7	TGTGCCAGCAGTATCATAGCGGCCTACAATGAGCAGTACTTC	CASSIIAAYNEQYF
.	TRBV12-3/TRBV12-4	TRBD1	TRBJ2-3	TGTGCCAGCACGGACAGGGCCACAGATACGCAGTATTTT	CASTDRATDTQYF
.	TRBV24-1	.	TRBJ2-5	TGTGCCACCAGTGATTCCCTCCAGACCCAGTACTTC	CATSDSLQTQYF
few	TRBV7-9	.	TRBJ2-7	TGTGCCAGCAGCTTAACCTCGCCGTACGAGCAGTACTTC	CASSLTSPYEQYF
.	TRBV4-3	.	TRBJ2-7	TGCGCCAGCAGCCAAGATCGCGGGCAGGGCCACGAGCAGTACTTC	CASSQDRGQGHEQYF
once	TRBV6-5	.	TRBJ1-1	TGTGCCAGCAGTTGGAACTCAAGGTTGAACACTGAAGCTTTCTTT	CASSWNSRLNTEAFF
.	TRBV5-4	.	TRBJ2-3	TGTGCCAGCACCCTGATGGGTACGCAGTATTTT	CASTLMGTQYF
few	TRBV6-5	.	TRBJ1-4	TGTGCCAGCAGTCCGTCAGGGGACGCTAATGAAAAACTGTTTTTT	CASSPSGDANEKLFF
.	TRBV27	TRBD1	TRBJ1-2	TGTGCCAGCAGTCCTGTGGACAGGGAGAACTATGGCTACACCTTC	CASSPVDRENYGYTF
few	TRBV4-3	.	TRBJ2-1	TGCGCCAGCGGAACGGCAGCGGCGGCGGGGCCTTACAATGAGCAGTTCTTC	CASGTAAAAGPYNEQFF
.	TRBV7-2	TRBD2	TRBJ2-1	TGTGCCAGCAGCTTATGGCTAGCGGCCAACAATGAGCAGTTCTTC	CASSLWLAANNEQFF
few	TRBV2	.	TRBJ2-5	TGTGCCAGCAGTGACTATGCGGAGACCCAGTACTTC	CASSDYAETQYF
.	TRBV7-2	.	TRBJ1-2	TGTGCCAGCAGCAGGACTGTCGTCGGTGGCTACACCTTC	CASSRTVVGGYTF
many	TRBV29-1	TRBD2	TRBJ2-7	TGCAGCGTTTGGGAGGGGTCCTACGAGCAGTACTTC	CSVWEGSYEQYF
few	TRBV24-1	TRBD1	TRBJ2-1	TGTGCCACCAGCCCCTCCGACCGACAGGGAAACAATGAGCAGTTCTTC	CATSPSDRQGNNEQFF
.	TRBV6-2/TRBV6-3	TRBD2	TRBJ2-3	TGTGCCAGCATTCGGACTAGCGGGGCTAGCACAGATACGCAGTATTTT	CASIRTSGASTDTQYF
few	TRBV28	.	TRBJ2-7	TGTGCCAGCAGTTTACCGGGGTTTCGGTACGAGCAGTACTTC	CASSLPGFRYEQYF
few	TRBV5-6	TRBD1	TRBJ2-7	TGTGCCAGCAGCTTGGACGGGACAGAAACCTACGAGCAGTACTTC	CASSLDGTETYEQYF
.	TRBV7-3	.	TRBJ1-6	TGTGCCAGCAGCTTGGGTGACAGGAATAATTCACCCCTCCACTTT	CASSLGDRNNSPLHF
few	TRBV10-3	.	TRBJ1-2	TGTGCCATCAGTGAGTCGACTCAAGGGCTCGACTATGGCTACACCTTC	CAISESTQGLDYGYTF
.	TRBV9	.	TRBJ2-2	TGTGCCAGCAGCATTAATACAGGACAATCCTGGGGGGAGCTGTTTTTT	CASSINTGQSWGELFF
.	TRBV9	TRBD2	TRBJ2-7	TGTGCCAGCAGCGTAGGGGGACTAGCAACCTACGAGCAGTACTTC	CASSVGGLATYEQYF
.	TRBV3-1	.	TRBJ1-1	TGTGCCAGCAGCCAGGTTAGGCCTGAAGCTTTCTTT	CASSQVRPEAFF
few	TRBV3-1	TRBD2	TRBJ2-5	TGTGCCAGCAGCCAAAATTTGGGCGGGGGAGGACGAGAGACCCAGTACTTC	CASSQNLGGGGRETQYF